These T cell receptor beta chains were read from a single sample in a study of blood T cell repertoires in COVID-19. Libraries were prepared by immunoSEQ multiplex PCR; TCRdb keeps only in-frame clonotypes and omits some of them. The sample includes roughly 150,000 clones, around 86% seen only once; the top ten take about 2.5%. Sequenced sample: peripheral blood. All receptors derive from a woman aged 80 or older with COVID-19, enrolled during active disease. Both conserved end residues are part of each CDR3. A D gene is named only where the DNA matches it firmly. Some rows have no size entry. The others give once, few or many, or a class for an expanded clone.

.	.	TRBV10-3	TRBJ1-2	CAISPGGGLTNYGYTF	TGTGCCATCAGCCCCGGCGGGGGACTTACAAACTATGGCTACACCTTC
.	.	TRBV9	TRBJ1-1	CASSVAQRNTEAFF	TGTGCCAGCAGCGTAGCTCAGCGGAACACTGAAGCTTTCTTT
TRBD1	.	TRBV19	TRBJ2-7	CASSIISGQNYEQYF	TGTGCCAGTAGTATAATCTCGGGACAGAACTACGAGCAGTACTTC
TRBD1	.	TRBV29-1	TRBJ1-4	CSVRPGTANEKLFF	TGCAGCGTCCGTCCCGGGACAGCTAATGAAAAACTGTTTTTT
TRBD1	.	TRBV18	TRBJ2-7	CASSPLPGGQGAKTYEQYF	TGTGCCAGCTCGCCGTTACCAGGGGGACAGGGGGCTAAAACCTACGAGCAGTACTTC
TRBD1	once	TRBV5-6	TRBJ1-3	CASSPLKTGQGAGNTIYF	TGTGCCAGCAGCCCACTAAAAACGGGACAGGGGGCTGGAAACACCATATATTTT
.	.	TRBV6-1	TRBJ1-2	CASSEPGRDGYTF	TGTGCCAGCAGTGAGCCGGGGCGGGACGGCTACACCTTC
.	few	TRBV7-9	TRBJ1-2	CASSLQQSDGYTF	TGTGCCAGCAGCTTACAACAGTCTGATGGCTACACCTTC
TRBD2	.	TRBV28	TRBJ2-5	CASKSGSHETQYF	TGTGCCAGCAAAAGCGGGAGCCACGAGACCCAGTACTTC
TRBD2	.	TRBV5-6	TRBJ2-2	CASSTIGLAGNTGELFF	TGTGCCAGCAGCACCATTGGACTAGCGGGAAACACCGGGGAGCTGTTTTTT
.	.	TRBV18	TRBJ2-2	CASSPPRRGVGGELFF	TGTGCCAGCTCACCACCCCGCAGGGGGGTAGGCGGGGAGCTGTTTTTT
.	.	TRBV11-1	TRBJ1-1	CASSLGANTEAFF	TGTGCCAGCAGCTTAGGGGCGAACACTGAAGCTTTCTTT
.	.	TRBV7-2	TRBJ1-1	CASSLFYTEAFF	TGTGCCAGCAGCCTTTTCTACACTGAAGCTTTCTTT
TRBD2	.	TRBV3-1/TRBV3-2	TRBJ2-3	CASSPLGLAGTQYF	TGTGCCAGCAGCCCCCTCGGACTAGCGGGTACGCAGTATTTT
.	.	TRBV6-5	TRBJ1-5	CASQQGSNQPQHF	TGTGCCAGCCAACAGGGTAGCAATCAGCCCCAGCATTTT
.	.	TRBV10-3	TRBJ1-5	CAISELALRTSNQPQHF	TGTGCCATCAGTGAGCTCGCCTTAAGGACAAGCAATCAGCCCCAGCATTTT
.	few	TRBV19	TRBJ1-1	CASNGLPRTEAFF	TGTGCCAGCAACGGACTCCCCCGCACTGAAGCTTTCTTT
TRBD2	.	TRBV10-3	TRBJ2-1	CAISESEEGGDEQFF	TGTGCCATCAGTGAGTCTGAGGAGGGAGGGGATGAGCAGTTCTTC
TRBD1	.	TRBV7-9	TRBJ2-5	CASSLVAGTGEETQYF	TGTGCCAGCAGCTTAGTAGCAGGGACAGGGGAAGAGACCCAGTACTTC